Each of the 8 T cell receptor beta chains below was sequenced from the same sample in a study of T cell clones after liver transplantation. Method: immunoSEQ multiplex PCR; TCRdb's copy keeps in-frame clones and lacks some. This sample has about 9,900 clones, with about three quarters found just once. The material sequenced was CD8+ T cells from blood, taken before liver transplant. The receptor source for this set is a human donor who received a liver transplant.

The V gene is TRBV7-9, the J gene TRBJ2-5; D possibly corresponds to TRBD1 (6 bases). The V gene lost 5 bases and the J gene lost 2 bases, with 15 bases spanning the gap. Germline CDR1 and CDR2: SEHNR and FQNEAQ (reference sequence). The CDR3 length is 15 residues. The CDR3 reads CASSPLFGQQETQYF. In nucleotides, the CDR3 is TGTGCCAGCAGCCCACTTTTCGGACAGCAAGAGACCCAGTACTTC.

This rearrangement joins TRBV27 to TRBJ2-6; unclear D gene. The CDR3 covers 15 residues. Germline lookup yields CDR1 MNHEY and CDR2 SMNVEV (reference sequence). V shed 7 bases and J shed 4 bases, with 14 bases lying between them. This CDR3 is CASTSYSEGANVLTF. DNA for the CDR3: TGTGCCAGCACCTCGTACAGCGAAGGGGCCAACGTCCTGACTTTC.

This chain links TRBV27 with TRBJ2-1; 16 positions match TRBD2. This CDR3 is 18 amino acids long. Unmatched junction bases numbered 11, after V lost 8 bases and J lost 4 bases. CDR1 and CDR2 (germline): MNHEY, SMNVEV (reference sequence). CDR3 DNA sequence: TGTGCCAGCTCTGACATAGGGACTAGCGGGGGGGTTTACAATGAGCAGTTCTTC. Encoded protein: CASSDIGTSGGVYNEQFF.

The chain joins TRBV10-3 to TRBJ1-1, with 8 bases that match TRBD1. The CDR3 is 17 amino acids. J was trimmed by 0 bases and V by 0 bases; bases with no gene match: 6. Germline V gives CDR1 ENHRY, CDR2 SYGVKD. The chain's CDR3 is CAISESTGVLLNTEAFF. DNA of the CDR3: TGTGCCATCAGTGAGTCGACAGGGGTGCTACTGAACACTGAAGCTTTCTTT.

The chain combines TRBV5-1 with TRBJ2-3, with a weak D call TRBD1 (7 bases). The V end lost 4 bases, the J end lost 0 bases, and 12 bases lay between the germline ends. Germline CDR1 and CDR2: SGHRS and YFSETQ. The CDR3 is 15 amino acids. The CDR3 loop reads CASSAGQSSTDTQYF. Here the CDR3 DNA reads TGCGCCAGCAGCGCGGGACAGAGTAGCACAGATACGCAGTATTTT. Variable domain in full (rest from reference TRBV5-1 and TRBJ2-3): KAGVTQTPRYLIKTRGQQVTLSCSPISGHRSVSWYQQTPGQGLQFLFEYFSETQRNKGNFPGRFSGRQFSNSRSEMNVSTLELGDSALYLCASSAGQSSTDTQYFGPGTRLTVL.

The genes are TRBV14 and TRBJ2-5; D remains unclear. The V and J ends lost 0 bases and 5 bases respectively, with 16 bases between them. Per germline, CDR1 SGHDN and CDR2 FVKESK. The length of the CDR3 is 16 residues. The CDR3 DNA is TGTGCCAGCAGCCAAGATTCGAGGCTTCTTTTCGAGACCCAGTACTTC. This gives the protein CASSQDSRLLFETQYF.

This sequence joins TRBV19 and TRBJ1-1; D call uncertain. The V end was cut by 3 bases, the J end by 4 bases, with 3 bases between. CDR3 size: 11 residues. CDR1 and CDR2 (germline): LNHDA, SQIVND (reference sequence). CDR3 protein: CASSMGTEAFF. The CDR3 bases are TGTGCCAGTAGTATGGGCACTGAAGCTTTCTTT.

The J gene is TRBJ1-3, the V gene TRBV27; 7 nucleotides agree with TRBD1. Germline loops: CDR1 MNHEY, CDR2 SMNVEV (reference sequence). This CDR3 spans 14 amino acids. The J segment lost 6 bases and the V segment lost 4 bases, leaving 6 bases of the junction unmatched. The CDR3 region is CASSSDREKNTIYF. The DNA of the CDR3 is TGTGCCAGCAGTTCAGACAGGGAGAAAAACACCATATATTTT.